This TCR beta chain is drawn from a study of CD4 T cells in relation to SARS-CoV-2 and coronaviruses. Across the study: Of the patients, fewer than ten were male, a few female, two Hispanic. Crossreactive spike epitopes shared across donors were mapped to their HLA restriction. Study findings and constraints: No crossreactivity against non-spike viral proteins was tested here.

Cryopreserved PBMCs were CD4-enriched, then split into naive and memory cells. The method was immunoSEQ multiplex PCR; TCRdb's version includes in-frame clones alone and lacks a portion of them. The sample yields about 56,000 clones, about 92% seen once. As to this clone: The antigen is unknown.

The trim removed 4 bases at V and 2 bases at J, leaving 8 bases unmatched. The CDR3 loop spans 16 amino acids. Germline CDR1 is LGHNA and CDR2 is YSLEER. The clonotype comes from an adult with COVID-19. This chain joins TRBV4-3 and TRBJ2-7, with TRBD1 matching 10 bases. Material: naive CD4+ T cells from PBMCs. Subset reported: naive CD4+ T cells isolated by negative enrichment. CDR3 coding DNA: TGCGCCAGCAGCCGCAATTCCGGGACAGGGGCCTACGAGCAGTACTTC. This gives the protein CASSRNSGTGAYEQYF.